This TCR beta chain is drawn from a study of shared clonotypes between healthy human individuals. Study as a whole: Three CD4 naive, three CD4 memory, two CD8 naive and one CD8 memory plate were used per donor. Study-wide points: Sequencing of the sorted subsets was shown by rarefaction to be incomplete despite large depth. Donors were few, which limited the genetic and exposure-history diversity represented.

With respect to this clone: Its specificity is not known.

Sorted-subset replicate PCRs used roughly 210 ng of genomic DNA. This amount corresponded to 30,000 to 35,000 T cell genomes. Assay used: immunoSEQ multiplex PCR; TCRdb lists only in-frame clones, some missing. The repertoire includes about 1 million clones, about 80% of them detected once, and 1.4% to 1.5% sits in the top ten. The receptor was derived from a man aged 18 to 35 in good health. Material for sequencing was memory CD4+ T cells sorted from blood. Regarding subset: CD45RA-negative fraction.

In nucleotides, the CDR3 is TGCGCCAGCAGCCAAGTGGTTCAGGAGACGCAGTATTTT. This encodes CASSQVVQETQYF. V is TRBV4-1 and J is TRBJ2-3, with D uncertain. With 1 base removed from V and 9 bases from J, the gap between germline ends came to 11 bases. This CDR3 is built from 13 residues. Germline CDR1 reads MGHRA; CDR2 reads YSYEKL.